This T cell receptor (beta chain) emerged from a study of PD-1 blockade in classical Hodgkin lymphoma. This CDR3 spans 14 amino acids. CDR1 is SGHRS, CDR2 YFSETQ, per germline. J was trimmed by 2 bases and V by 3 bases; bases with no gene match: 2. Produced via immunoSEQ multiplex PCR; TCRdb's table is partial and in-frame only. The sample yields around 58,000 clones, 90% seen once. Every single patient, without exception, relapsed after autologous stem cell transplantation, and brentuximab vedotin exposure varied. There are a few counts of this clone. The clonotype comes from a human donor with classical Hodgkin lymphoma. The V and J genes are TRBV5-1 and TRBJ1-1; 9 bases match TRBD1. Specimen: peripheral blood mononuclear cells (PBMCs), collected at baseline. For the CDR3, the DNA is TGCGCCAGCAGCTCGGGACAGGGAAACACTGAAGCTTTCTTT. Protein product: CASSSGQGNTEAFF. The variable domain in full, completed from reference TRBV5-1 and TRBJ1-1, reads KAGVTQTPRYLIKTRGQQVTLSCSPISGHRSVSWYQQTPGQGLQFLFEYFSETQRNKGNFPGRFSGRQFSNSRSEMNVSTLELGDSALYLCASSSGQGNTEAFFGQGTRLTVV.